These 9 T cell receptor beta chains came from one sample sequenced in a study of regulatory T cells in long-lasting Graves disease. Through Arm-PCR of CDR3 regions and iRepertoire HTBI primers, TCR beta libraries were built. TCRdb re-called the multiplex PCR reads through MiXCR, storing one row per CDR3 protein. The sample has approximately 350,000 distinct CDR3 sequences, roughly 17% seen once. Indicated time point: newly diagnosed GD, antithyroid drugs for less than 3 months. Extracted RNA from PBMCs served as the source of the TCR library. This same sample was also part of a study on T cells in Graves' hyperthyroidism and ophthalmopathy.

Sequencing was performed on peripheral blood mononuclear cells (PBMCs), taken at new diagnosis, from a patient treated with antithyroid drugs. These TCRs come from a woman under 30 with Graves disease.

V usage is TRBV4-1 and J usage is TRBJ1-2; D is perhaps TRBD1 (5 bases). The V end was cut by 1 base, the J end by 1 base, with 19 bases between. This CDR3 contains 18 residues. Germline V CDR1 and CDR2: MGHRA, YSYEKL. The CDR3 nucleotides are TGCGCCAGCAGCCAAGTGTCCTTAGGGGAGTCGGTTAACTATGGCTACACCTTC. This gives the protein CASSQVSLGESVNYGYTF.

This clonotype has a count of ten or more. The chain couples TRBV7-6 to TRBJ1-1, with D hard to call. Trimming took 1 base from V and 0 from J, leaving 9 bases between them. In germline, CDR1 is SGHVS, CDR2 FNYEAQ. There are 15 residues in the CDR3. The CDR3 reads CASSLVLGLNTEAFF. As DNA, the CDR3 is TGTGCCAGCAGCTTAGTGTTAGGGTTGAACACTGAAGCTTTCTTT.

The V call is TRBV15, the J call TRBJ2-1; 9 bases are shared with TRBD2. CDR1 is LNHNV, CDR2 YYDKDF, per germline (reference sequence). This CDR3 has 15 residues. Trimming removed 5 bases from V and 4 bases from J; junction bases left unmatched: 6. The CDR3 is CATSFETSGYNEQFF. The CDR3 DNA is TGTGCCACCAGCTTCGAGACTAGCGGATACAATGAGCAGTTCTTC. The entire variable domain, with the rest obtained from reference TRBV15 and TRBJ2-1, is as follows: DAMVIQNPRYQVTQFGKPVTLSCSQTLNHNVMYWYQQKSSQAPKLLFHYYDKDFNNEADTPDNFQSRRPNTSFCFLDIRSPGLGDTAMYLCATSFETSGYNEQFFGPGTRLTVL.

This clonotype was counted a single time. J is TRBJ2-6 and V is TRBV12-3 or TRBV12-4; D not certain. The CDR3 is 16 amino acids. V lost 6 bases to trimming and J lost 0 bases, with 12 bases between them. The CDR3 here is CASSSGRFSGANVLTF. The CDR3 DNA follows: TGTGCCAGCAGCTCAGGACGGTTCTCTGGGGCCAACGTCCTGACTTTC.

The chain couples TRBV19 to TRBJ1-4, with TRBD1 as a possible D gene (5 bases). V was shortened by 6 bases and J by 4 bases, with 15 bases between the two germline ends. Germline CDR1 reads LNHDA; CDR2 reads SQIVND (reference sequence). The CDR3 is 15 residues long. CDR3 region: CASRIPGTDNEKLFF. The CDR3 region has the DNA TGTGCCAGTAGGATACCCGGGACTGATAATGAAAAACTGTTTTTT.

This clonotype has ten or more counts. The rearrangement links TRBV5-1 to TRBJ2-3, with 7 bases aligning to TRBD2. CDR1 is SGHRS and CDR2 is YFSETQ in the germline V gene. V shed 2 bases, J shed 0 bases, and the junction held 15 bases outside the gene matches. The CDR3 spans 19 residues. This CDR3 reads CASSLGSVRPAGSTDTQYF. The CDR3 nucleotides read TGCGCCAGCAGCTTAGGATCGGTGAGGCCAGCGGGGAGCACAGATACGCAGTATTTT. Complete variable domain (other parts from reference TRBV5-1 and TRBJ2-3): KAGVTQTPRYLIKTRGQQVTLSCSPISGHRSVSWYQQTPGQGLQFLFEYFSETQRNKGNFPGRFSGRQFSNSRSEMNVSTLELGDSALYLCASSLGSVRPAGSTDTQYFGPGTRLTVL.

This clonotype came up many times. This chain connects TRBV28 to TRBJ1-2, with 7 bases lining up with TRBD1. CDR3 length equals 17 residues. V gave up 2 bases and J gave up 2 bases; unmatched junction bases: 11. From germline, CDR1 is MDHEN and CDR2 SYDVKM. In DNA form, the CDR3 reads TGTGCCAGCAGTTTAAGTTCCCTTCGGGACAGCAACTATGGCTACACCTTC. It yields the protein CASSLSSLRDSNYGYTF.

This clonotype has ten or more counts. This chain joins TRBV10-3 and TRBJ2-5; D not certain. CDR1 and CDR2 from the germline V gene are ENHRY and SYGVKD. Trimming stripped 0 bases from V and 5 bases from J, with 4 bases between. CDR3 length equals 12 residues. The DNA of the CDR3 is TGTGCCATCAGTGAGTCCGCGGAGACCCAGTACTTC. Its protein product is CAISESAETQYF.

This clonotype occurred many times. The gene calls are TRBV6-1 and TRBJ2-2; D is ambiguous. This CDR3 comprises 15 residues. From germline, CDR1 is MNHNS and CDR2 SASEGT. Trimming removed 2 bases at V and 8 bases at J, with 15 bases between. CDR3 region: CASSEYGYVEGELFF. CDR3 DNA: TGTGCCAGCAGTGAATATGGATACGTCGAAGGGGAGCTGTTTTTT.